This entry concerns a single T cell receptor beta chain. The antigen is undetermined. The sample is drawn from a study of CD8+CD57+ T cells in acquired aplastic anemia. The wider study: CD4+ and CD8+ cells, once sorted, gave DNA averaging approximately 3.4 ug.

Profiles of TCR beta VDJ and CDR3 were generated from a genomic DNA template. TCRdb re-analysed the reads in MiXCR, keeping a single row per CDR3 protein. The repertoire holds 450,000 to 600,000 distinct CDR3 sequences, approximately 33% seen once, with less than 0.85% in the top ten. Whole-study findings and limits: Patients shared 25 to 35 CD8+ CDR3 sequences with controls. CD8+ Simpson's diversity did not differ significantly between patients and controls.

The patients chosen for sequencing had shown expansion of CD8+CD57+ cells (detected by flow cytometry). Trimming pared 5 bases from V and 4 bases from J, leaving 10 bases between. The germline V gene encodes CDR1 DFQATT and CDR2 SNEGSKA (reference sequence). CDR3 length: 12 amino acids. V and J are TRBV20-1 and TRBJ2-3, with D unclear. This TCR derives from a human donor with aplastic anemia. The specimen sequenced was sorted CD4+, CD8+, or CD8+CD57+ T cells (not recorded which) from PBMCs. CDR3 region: CSAPARSDTQYF. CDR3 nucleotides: TGCAGTGCTCCAGCTAGGTCAGATACGCAGTATTTT.